This entry concerns a single TCR beta chain. The protocol was immunoSEQ multiplex PCR, while the TCRdb copy is restricted to in-frame clones and leaves out a portion. Here the sample spans some 220,000 clones, 85% to 95% being singletons. These data are taken from a study of control samples from healthy donors and cancer patients. The CDR3 totals 14 residues. V lost 3 bases to trimming and J lost 9 bases, with 16 bases between them. Germline CDR1 is SGDLS and CDR2 is YYNGEE. This receptor was identified in a man aged 50 or older in good health. The chain couples TRBV9 to TRBJ2-1; D not resolved. Specimen: blood. DNA for the CDR3: TGTGCCAGCAGCGAACCAGGACCGGTTGGTGAGCAGTTCTTC. Translated, it gives CASSEPGPVGEQFF.